This T cell receptor beta chain was profiled in a study of Graves' ophthalmopathy and Graves' hyperthyroidism. The sample holds a few counts of this clonotype. Researchers took RNA transcripts and amplified TCR beta CDR3 regions from them. An initial RT-PCR round employing HTBI primers preceded a second-round multiplex PCR. One entry per CDR3 protein, called by TCRdb with MiXCR from the multiplex PCR reads. The table includes 200,000 to 250,000 distinct CDR3 sequences, 20% to 25% detected once. Enrollment excluded any patients with other autoimmune diseases, uncontrolled infections, pregnancy or lactation. This CDR3 has 13 residues. The V and J ends lost 7 bases and 8 bases, in that order; junction bases with no gene match: 9. Looked up from germline, CDR1 is MNHNS and CDR2 is SASEGT.

The V call is TRBV6-1, the J call TRBJ1-2; 8 positions match TRBD1. The sequence derives from a woman between 50 and 59 years old with Graves' ophthalmopathy. The sequenced material came from peripheral blood. CDR3 coding DNA: TGTGCCAGCACAAAGACAGGGGTGTACGGCTACACCTTC. Translating gives CASTKTGVYGYTF.